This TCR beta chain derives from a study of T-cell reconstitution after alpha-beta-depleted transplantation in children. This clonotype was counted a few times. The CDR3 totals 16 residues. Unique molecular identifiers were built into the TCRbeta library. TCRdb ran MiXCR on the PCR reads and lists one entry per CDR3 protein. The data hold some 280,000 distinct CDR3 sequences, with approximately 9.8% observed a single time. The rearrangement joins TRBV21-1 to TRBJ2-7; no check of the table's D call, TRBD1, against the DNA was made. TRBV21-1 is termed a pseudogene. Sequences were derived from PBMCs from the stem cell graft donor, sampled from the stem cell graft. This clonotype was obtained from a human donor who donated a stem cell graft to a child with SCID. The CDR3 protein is CASSKGGPIRADEQYF. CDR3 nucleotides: TGTGCCAGCAGCAAAGGAGGCCCGATCCGGGCGGACGAGCAGTACTTC.